The 22 T cell receptor beta chains reported below all come from one sample, sequenced in a study of OX40 agonist ivuxolimab in advanced cancers. The assay was immunoSEQ multiplex PCR, and TCRdb's table has in-frame clones only and misses some. The sample has 5,500 to 7,500 clones, about two thirds seen once. The material was CD4+ or CD8+ T cells sorted from blood, obtained in a trial of the OX40 agonist ivuxolimab. These receptors came from an adult with an advanced solid tumor such as melanoma, head and neck, liver or kidney cancer.

This clone appeared many times. The chain uses TRBV6-1 and TRBJ1-1, with D tentatively TRBD1 (5 bases). Looked up from germline, CDR1 is MNHNS and CDR2 is SASEGT. V lost 8 bases, J lost 7 bases, and 8 bases lay in between. The CDR3 spans 10 residues. In DNA form, the CDR3 reads TGTGCCAGCGGGGGGATTGAAGCTTTCTTT. It encodes CASGGIEAFF.

This clone was recorded a few times. The chain couples TRBV6-5 to TRBJ1-1; D may be TRBD1 (6 bases). Germline V gene data show CDR1 as MNHEY and CDR2 as SVGAGI. V was cut by 0 bases and J by 1 base, with 6 bases left in between. The CDR3 extends over 14 amino acids. The DNA for the CDR3 is TGTGCCAGCAGTTACTCGACAGGGAACACTGAAGCTTTCTTT. Translation: CASSYSTGNTEAFF.

Comments on this clone: This same CDR3 is encoded by further DNA sequences in the sample. The V gene is TRBV18, the J gene TRBJ2-7; D is uncertain. Germline loops: CDR1 KGHSH, CDR2 LQKENI. The CDR3 totals 11 residues. Trimming cost V 2 bases and J 3 bases, with 2 bases left between them. The DNA of the CDR3 is TGTGCCAGCTCACCAGGCTACGAGCAGTACTTC. Protein sequence: CASSPGYEQYF.

The rearrangement joins TRBV5-1 to TRBJ1-4; 7 bases line up with TRBD1. The germline CDR1 and CDR2 sequences are SGHRS and YFSETQ. CDR3 size: 15 residues. The trim removed 0 bases at V and 6 bases at J, leaving 5 bases unmatched. The CDR3 loop reads CASSLGQGEDEKLFF. In nucleotides, the CDR3 is TGCGCCAGCAGCTTGGGACAGGGTGAAGATGAAAAACTGTTTTTT.

The chain carries TRBV5-8 and TRBJ2-1, with 8 bases aligning to TRBD1. This CDR3 has 16 residues. V dropped 0 bases and J dropped 5; count of bases not matched to a gene: 7. The germline V gene has CDR1 SGHTS and CDR2 YDEGEE. CDR3 sequence reads: CASSLGDRKANNEQFF. CDR3 DNA: TGTGCCAGCAGCTTGGGGGACAGGAAAGCCAACAATGAGCAGTTCTTC.

The chain joins TRBV11-2 to TRBJ2-2, with D possibly TRBD2 on 5 matching bases. V gave up 5 bases and J gave up 3 bases, with 10 bases separating them. CDR3 size: 14 residues. Germline CDR1 SGHAT, CDR2 FQNNGV. CDR3 nucleotides: TGTGCCAGCAGCGCCGGGATTTACACCGGGGAGCTGTTTTTT. Amino acid sequence: CASSAGIYTGELFF.

J is TRBJ2-3 and V is TRBV7-2; D gene ambiguous. The ends were cut back, 3 bases at V and 7 bases at J, with 8 bases in the middle. This CDR3 spans 12 amino acids. Germline V lookup: CDR1 SGHTA, CDR2 FQGNSA. CDR3 residues: CASSFDGYTQYF. CDR3 coding DNA: TGTGCCAGCAGCTTTGATGGGTATACGCAGTATTTT.

The V and J genes are TRBV2 and TRBJ1-5; D possibly corresponds to TRBD1 (5 bases). Germline CDR1 reads SNHLY; CDR2 reads FYNNEI. The V and J ends lost 1 base and 1 base respectively, with 8 bases between them. The CDR3 contains 15 residues. CDR3: CASSEGRGSNQPQHF. Written as DNA, the CDR3 is TGTGCCAGCAGTGAAGGAAGGGGAAGCAATCAGCCCCAGCATTTT.

The chain joins TRBV5-4 to TRBJ1-1; D may be TRBD1 (5 bases). Trimming left V 4 bases short and J 8 bases short, with 12 bases between. CDR3 length: 12 residues. Germline V gives CDR1 SGHNT, CDR2 YYREEE (reference sequence). CDR3 amino acids: CASSGGTKEAFF. CDR3 sequence (DNA): TGTGCCAGCAGCGGCGGGACCAAAGAAGCTTTCTTT. The full variable domain, in which reference TRBV5-4 and TRBJ1-1 provide the parts outside the CDR3, is ETGVTQSPTHLIKTRGQQVTLRCSSQSGHNTVSWYQQALGQGPQFIFQYYREEENGRGNFPPRFSGLQFPNYSSELNVNALELDDSALYLCASSGGTKEAFFGQGTRLTVV.

The V gene is TRBV2, the J gene TRBJ2-7; D may be TRBD1 or TRBD2 (6 bases each). The CDR3 is 15 amino acids. Between the trimmed V and J ends, which lost 8 bases and 0 bases, there was a span of 17 bases. Germline CDR1 is SNHLY and CDR2 is FYNNEI. The CDR3: CASEVGGTRSYEQYF. For the CDR3, the DNA is TGTGCCAGCGAGGTCGGCGGGACACGCTCCTACGAGCAGTACTTC.

The rearrangement links TRBV5-5 to TRBJ2-7; 7 nucleotides agree with TRBD1. Germline-derived CDR1 and CDR2 are SGHKS and YYEKEE (reference sequence). V was clipped by 5 bases and J by 5 bases; unmatched bases: 16. The CDR3 has 16 amino acids. Written as DNA, the CDR3 is TGTGCCAGCAGTTTCCGGGACAGCCTACAACCCCACGAGCAGTACTTC. Residues: CASSFRDSLQPHEQYF.

V usage is TRBV2 and J usage is TRBJ2-5, with 7 bases fitting TRBD1. This CDR3 has 14 amino acids. Trimming cost V 8 bases and J 2 bases; bases outside gene matches: 8. The germline gives CDR1 SNHLY, CDR2 FYNNEI. The CDR3 DNA reads as TGTGCCAGCGGACCCTGGACAGGTCAAGAGACCCAGTACTTC. Amino acids: CASGPWTGQETQYF.

Relative to its sample, this clone is medium-sized. The chain recombines TRBV13 with TRBJ2-7; the match to TRBD2 covers 12 bases. V shed 6 bases and J 4 bases; nucleotides not matched to a gene: 4. CDR1 and CDR2 from the germline V gene are PRHDT and FYEKMQ (reference sequence). The CDR3 runs 14 residues. CDR3 coding DNA: TGTGCCAGCAGTCGGACTAGCGGGGTTTACGAGCAGTACTTC. The encoded protein is CASSRTSGVYEQYF.

This clone turned up a few times. The rearrangement links TRBV4-3 to TRBJ2-1, with unresolved D. Germline V CDR1 and CDR2: LGHNA, YSLEER. Trimming removed 0 bases at V and 7 bases at J, with 13 bases between. The CDR3 runs 15 residues. Written as DNA, the CDR3 is TGCGCCAGCAGCCAAGAGTTGCGGAGCTCTAATGAGCAGTTCTTC. It codes for CASSQELRSSNEQFF.

This clone was seen just once. The chain has TRBV4-3 and TRBJ1-2; weak D call: TRBD1 (5 bases). This CDR3 region has 15 residues. The V gene lost 3 bases and the J gene lost 3 bases, with 14 bases spanning the gap. CDR1 LGHNA and CDR2 YSLEER come from the germline V gene. As DNA, the CDR3 is TGCGCCAGCAGCCAGGGACTCTATGACCACTATGGCTACACCTTC. Translation: CASSQGLYDHYGYTF.

This sequence joins TRBV5-4 and TRBJ2-1; TRBD2 is a possible D gene (7 bases). The length of the CDR3 is 15 residues. In germline, CDR1 is SGHNT, CDR2 YYREEE (reference sequence). V lost 1 base and J lost 8, with 16 bases in between. CDR3 coding DNA: TGTGCCAGCAGCTTGATAGGGGGAGGGCACCATGAGCAGTTCTTC. This translates into CASSLIGGGHHEQFF. The full variable domain, its missing parts supplied by reference TRBV5-4 and TRBJ2-1, is ETGVTQSPTHLIKTRGQQVTLRCSSQSGHNTVSWYQQALGQGPQFIFQYYREEENGRGNFPPRFSGLQFPNYSSELNVNALELDDSALYLCASSLIGGGHHEQFFGPGTRLTVL.

This chain uses TRBV9 with TRBJ2-5; the D is unclear. V lost 0 bases to trimming and J lost 5 bases, with 14 bases between them. The CDR3 sequence is 15 residues long. Germline loops: CDR1 SGDLS, CDR2 YYNGEE. This chain's CDR3 is CASSVDHSPRETQYF. The CDR3 bases are TGTGCCAGCAGCGTAGACCACAGTCCTAGGGAGACCCAGTACTTC.

The chain is built from TRBV4-3 and TRBJ1-1, with D hard to call. This CDR3 is 16 amino acids long. Germline CDR1 is LGHNA and CDR2 is YSLEER. Trimming stripped 0 bases from V and 5 bases from J, with 16 bases between. The CDR3 spells CASSQDRNSAVTEAFF. CDR3 DNA: TGCGCCAGCAGCCAAGATAGAAACAGTGCCGTTACTGAAGCTTTCTTT.

The sample holds a few counts of this clone. The chain is built from TRBV7-2 and TRBJ2-7; 8 nucleotides match TRBD1. J lost 3 bases, V lost 5 bases, and 6 bases had no gene match. From germline, CDR1 is SGHTA and CDR2 FQGNSA. The CDR3 is made up of 14 amino acids. The CDR3 nucleotides are TGTGCCAGCAGCCCTCAACAGGGGGGCTACGAGCAGTACTTC. It codes for CASSPQQGGYEQYF.

In its sample, this clone was seen once. This chain joins TRBV5-1 and TRBJ2-1; D ambiguous. V gave up 1 base and J gave up 1 base, with 3 bases separating them. This CDR3 contains 13 residues. Germline V gene lookup returns CDR1 SGHRS and CDR2 YFSETQ. CDR3 protein: CASSLSSYNEQFF. The CDR3 nucleotides read TGCGCCAGCAGCTTGAGTTCCTACAATGAGCAGTTCTTC.

The V gene is TRBV6-6, the J gene TRBJ2-1; D ambiguous. The germline V gene encodes CDR1 MNHNY and CDR2 SVGAGI (reference sequence). The length of the CDR3 is 11 residues. Trimming shortened V by 11 bases and J by 8 bases, and 13 bases separated the two germline ends. The CDR3 protein is CAVGSSHEQFF. The CDR3 DNA sequence: TGTGCCGTAGGAAGTAGCCATGAGCAGTTCTTC.

V gene TRBV9 combines with J gene TRBJ2-7, with TRBD1 as a possible D gene (6 bases). The V gene lost 3 bases and the J gene lost 0 bases, with 13 bases spanning the gap. The V gene's germline CDR1 is SGDLS and CDR2 YYNGEE. CDR3 size: 15 residues. CDR3 in amino acids: CASSAAGTHSYEQYF. The CDR3 region has the DNA TGTGCCAGCAGCGCAGCCGGGACACACTCCTACGAGCAGTACTTC.